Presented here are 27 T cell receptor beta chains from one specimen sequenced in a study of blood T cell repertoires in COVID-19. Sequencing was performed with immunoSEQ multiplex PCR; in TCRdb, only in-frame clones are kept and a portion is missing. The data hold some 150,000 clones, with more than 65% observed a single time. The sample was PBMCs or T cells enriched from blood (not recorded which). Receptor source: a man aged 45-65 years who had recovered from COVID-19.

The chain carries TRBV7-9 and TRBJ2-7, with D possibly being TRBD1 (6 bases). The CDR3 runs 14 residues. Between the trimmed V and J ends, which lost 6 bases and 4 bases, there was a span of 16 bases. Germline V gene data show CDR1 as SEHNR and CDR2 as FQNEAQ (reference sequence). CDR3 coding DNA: TGTGCCAGCAGTACAGGGACATCCCCATACGAGCAGTACTTC. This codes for CASSTGTSPYEQYF.

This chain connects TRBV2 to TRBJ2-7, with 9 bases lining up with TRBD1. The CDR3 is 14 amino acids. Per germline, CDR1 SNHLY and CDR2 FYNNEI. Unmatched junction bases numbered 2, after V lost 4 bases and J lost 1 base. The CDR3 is CASSGTGVSYEQYF. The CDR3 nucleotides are TGTGCCAGCAGTGGGACAGGGGTATCCTACGAGCAGTACTTC.

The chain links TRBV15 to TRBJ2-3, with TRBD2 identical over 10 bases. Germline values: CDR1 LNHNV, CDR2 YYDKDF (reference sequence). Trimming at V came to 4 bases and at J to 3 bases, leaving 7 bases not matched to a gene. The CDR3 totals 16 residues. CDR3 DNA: TGTGCCACCAGCACCGCGAGCGGGGGGGCGACAGATACGCAGTATTTT. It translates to CATSTASGGATDTQYF.

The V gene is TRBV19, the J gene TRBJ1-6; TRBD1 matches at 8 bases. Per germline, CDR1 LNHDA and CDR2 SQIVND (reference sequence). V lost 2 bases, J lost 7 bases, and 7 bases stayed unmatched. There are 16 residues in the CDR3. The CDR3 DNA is TGTGCCAGTAGTATATCAACAGGGGGTTGGAATTCACCCCTCCACTTT. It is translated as CASSISTGGWNSPLHF. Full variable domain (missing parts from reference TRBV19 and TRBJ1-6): DGGITQSPKYLFRKEGQNVTLSCEQNLNHDAMYWYRQDPGQGLRLIYYSQIVNDFQKGDIAEGYSVSREKKESFPLTVTSAQKNPTAFYLCASSISTGGWNSPLHFGNGTRLTVT.

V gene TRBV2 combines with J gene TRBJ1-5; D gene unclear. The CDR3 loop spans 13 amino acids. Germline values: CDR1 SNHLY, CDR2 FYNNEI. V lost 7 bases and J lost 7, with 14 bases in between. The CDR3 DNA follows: TGTGCCAGCACTATTGAACCTCTCCAGCCCCAGCATTTT. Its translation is CASTIEPLQPQHF.

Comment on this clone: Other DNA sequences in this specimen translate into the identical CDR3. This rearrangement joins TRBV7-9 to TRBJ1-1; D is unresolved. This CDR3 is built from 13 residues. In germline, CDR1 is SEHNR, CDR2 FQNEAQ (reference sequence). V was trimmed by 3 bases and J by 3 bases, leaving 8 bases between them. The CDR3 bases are TGTGCCAGCAGCTTGCCCGGGGACACTGAAGCTTTCTTT. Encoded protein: CASSLPGDTEAFF.

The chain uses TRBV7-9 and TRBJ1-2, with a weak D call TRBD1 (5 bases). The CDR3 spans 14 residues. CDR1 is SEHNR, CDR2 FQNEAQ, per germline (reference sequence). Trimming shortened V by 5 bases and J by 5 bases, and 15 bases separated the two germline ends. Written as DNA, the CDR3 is TGTGCCAGCAGCGGACCGGGACTTCCTTATGGCTACACCTTC. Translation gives CASSGPGLPYGYTF.

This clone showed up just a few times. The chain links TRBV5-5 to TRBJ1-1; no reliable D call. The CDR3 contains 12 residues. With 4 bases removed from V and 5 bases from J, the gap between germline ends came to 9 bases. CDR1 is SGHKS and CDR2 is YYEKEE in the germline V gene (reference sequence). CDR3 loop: CASSLEWTEAFF. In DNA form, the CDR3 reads TGTGCCAGCAGCCTCGAGTGGACTGAAGCTTTCTTT.

CDR3 protein: CASSQDGSQGGYGYTF. The DNA for the CDR3 is TGTGCCAGCAGCCAAGATGGGAGTCAGGGGGGCTATGGCTACACCTTC. The V gene is TRBV4-2, the J gene TRBJ1-2, with TRBD1 identical over 7 bases. Per the germline V gene, CDR1 is LGHNA and CDR2 is YNFKEQ. V shed 0 bases, J shed 4 bases, and the junction held 8 bases outside the gene matches. The CDR3 consists of 16 residues.

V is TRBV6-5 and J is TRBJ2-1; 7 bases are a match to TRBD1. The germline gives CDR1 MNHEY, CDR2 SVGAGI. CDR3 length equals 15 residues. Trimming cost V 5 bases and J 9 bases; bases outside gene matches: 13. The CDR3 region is CASSSPGQRVIEQFF. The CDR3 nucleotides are TGTGCCAGCAGTAGTCCGGGACAGAGAGTAATTGAGCAGTTCTTC.

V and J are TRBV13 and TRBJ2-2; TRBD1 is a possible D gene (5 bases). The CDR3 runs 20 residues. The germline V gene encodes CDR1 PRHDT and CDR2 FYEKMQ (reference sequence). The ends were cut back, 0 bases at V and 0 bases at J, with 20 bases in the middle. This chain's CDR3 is CASSLGDRLSAAANTGELFF. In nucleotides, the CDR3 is TGTGCCAGCAGCTTAGGTGACAGACTCTCGGCGGCCGCGAACACCGGGGAGCTGTTTTTT.

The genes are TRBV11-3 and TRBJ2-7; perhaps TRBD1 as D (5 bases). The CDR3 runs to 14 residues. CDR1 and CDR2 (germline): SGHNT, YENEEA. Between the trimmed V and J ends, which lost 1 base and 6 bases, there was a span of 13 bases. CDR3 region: CASSLGKGRAEQYF. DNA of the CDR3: TGTGCCAGCAGCTTAGGGAAGGGCAGGGCCGAGCAGTACTTC.

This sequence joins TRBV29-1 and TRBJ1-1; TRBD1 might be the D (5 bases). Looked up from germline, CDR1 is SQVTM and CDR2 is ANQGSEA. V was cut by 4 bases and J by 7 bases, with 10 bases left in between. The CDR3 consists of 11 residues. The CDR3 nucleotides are TGCAGCGTTGTTTGGGGCAATGAAGCTTTCTTT. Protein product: CSVVWGNEAFF. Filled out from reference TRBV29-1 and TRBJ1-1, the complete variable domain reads SAVISQKPSRDICQRGTSLTIQCQVDSQVTMMFWYRQQPGQSLTLIATANQGSEATYESGFVIDKFPISRPNLTFSTLTVSNMSPEDSSIYLCSVVWGNEAFFGQGTRLTVV.

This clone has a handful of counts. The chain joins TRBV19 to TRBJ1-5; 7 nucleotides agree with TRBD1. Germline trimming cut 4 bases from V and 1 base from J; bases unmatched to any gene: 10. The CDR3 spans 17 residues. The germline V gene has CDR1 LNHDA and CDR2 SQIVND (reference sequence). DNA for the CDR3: TGTGCCAGTAGTACTTCAGGGGGTCGAAGGAGCAATCAGCCCCAGCATTTT. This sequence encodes CASSTSGGRRSNQPQHF.

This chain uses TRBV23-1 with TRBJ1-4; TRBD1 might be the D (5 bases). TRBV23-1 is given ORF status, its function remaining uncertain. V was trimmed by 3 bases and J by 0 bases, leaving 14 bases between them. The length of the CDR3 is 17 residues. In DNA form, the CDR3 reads TGCGCCAGCAGTCATCGCGGACAATCCGCAACTAATGAAAAACTGTTTTTT. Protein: CASSHRGQSATNEKLFF.

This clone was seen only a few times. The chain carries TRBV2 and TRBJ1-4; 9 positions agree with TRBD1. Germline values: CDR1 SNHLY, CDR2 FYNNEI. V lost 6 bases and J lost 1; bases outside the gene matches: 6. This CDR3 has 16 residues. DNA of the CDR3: TGTGCCAGCAGACTAACGACAGGGGGAACTAATGAAAAACTGTTTTTT. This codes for CASRLTTGGTNEKLFF.

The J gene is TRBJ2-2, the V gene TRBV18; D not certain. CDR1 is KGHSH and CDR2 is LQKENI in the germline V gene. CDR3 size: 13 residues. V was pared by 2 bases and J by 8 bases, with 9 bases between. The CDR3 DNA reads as TGTGCCAGCTCACCATCCCCTAGTGGGGAGCTGTTTTTT. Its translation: CASSPSPSGELFF. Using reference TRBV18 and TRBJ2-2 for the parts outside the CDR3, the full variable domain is NAGVMQNPRHLVRRRGQEARLRCSPMKGHSHVYWYRQLPEEGLKFMVYLQKENIIDESGMPKERFSAEFPKEGPSILRIQQVVRGDSAAYFCASSPSPSGELFFGEGSRLTVL.

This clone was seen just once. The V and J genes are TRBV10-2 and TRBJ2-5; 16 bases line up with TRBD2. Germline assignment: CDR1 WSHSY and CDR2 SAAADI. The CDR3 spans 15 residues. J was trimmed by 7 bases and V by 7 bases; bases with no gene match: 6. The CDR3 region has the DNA TGCGCCAGCACGGGACTAGCGGGGGGGGCCGGGACCCAGTACTTC. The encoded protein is CASTGLAGGAGTQYF.

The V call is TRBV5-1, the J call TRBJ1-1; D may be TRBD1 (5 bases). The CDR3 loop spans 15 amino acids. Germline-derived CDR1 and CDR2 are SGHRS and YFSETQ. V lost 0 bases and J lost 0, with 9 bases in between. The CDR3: CASSLAQGMNTEAFF. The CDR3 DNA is TGCGCCAGCAGCTTGGCTCAGGGTATGAACACTGAAGCTTTCTTT. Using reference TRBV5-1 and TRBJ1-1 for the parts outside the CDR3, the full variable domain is KAGVTQTPRYLIKTRGQQVTLSCSPISGHRSVSWYQQTPGQGLQFLFEYFSETQRNKGNFPGRFSGRQFSNSRSEMNVSTLELGDSALYLCASSLAQGMNTEAFFGQGTRLTVV.

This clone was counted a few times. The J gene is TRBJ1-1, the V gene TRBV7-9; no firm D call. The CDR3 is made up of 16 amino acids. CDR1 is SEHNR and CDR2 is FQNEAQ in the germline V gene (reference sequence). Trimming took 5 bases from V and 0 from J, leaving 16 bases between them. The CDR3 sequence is CASSPPSGIMNTEAFF. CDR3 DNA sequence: TGTGCCAGCAGCCCACCGAGCGGAATTATGAACACTGAAGCTTTCTTT.

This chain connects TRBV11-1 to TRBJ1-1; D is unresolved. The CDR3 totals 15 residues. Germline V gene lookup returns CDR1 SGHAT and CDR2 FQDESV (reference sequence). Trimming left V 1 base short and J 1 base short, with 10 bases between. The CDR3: CASSLGNPGNTEAFF. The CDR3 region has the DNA TGTGCCAGCAGCTTAGGGAACCCAGGGAACACTGAAGCTTTCTTT.

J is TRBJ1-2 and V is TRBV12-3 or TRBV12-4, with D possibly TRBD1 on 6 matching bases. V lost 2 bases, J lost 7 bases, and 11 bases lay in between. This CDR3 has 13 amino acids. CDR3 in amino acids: CASSLQGFFGYTF. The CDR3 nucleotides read TGTGCCAGCAGTTTACAGGGGTTCTTTGGCTACACCTTC.

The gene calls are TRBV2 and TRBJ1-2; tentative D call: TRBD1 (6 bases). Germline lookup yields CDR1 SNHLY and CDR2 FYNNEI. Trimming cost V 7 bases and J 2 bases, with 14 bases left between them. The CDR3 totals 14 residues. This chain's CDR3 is CASISSGANYGYTF. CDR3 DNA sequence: TGTGCCAGCATTAGTTCAGGGGCGAACTATGGCTACACCTTC.

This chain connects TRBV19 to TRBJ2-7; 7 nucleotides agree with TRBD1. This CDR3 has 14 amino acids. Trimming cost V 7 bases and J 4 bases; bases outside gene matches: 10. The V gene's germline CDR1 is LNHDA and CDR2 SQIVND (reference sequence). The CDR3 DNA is TGTGCCAGTACCAGACAGGGATCCCCTTACGAGCAGTACTTC. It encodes CASTRQGSPYEQYF. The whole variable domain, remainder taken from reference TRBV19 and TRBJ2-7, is DGGITQSPKYLFRKEGQNVTLSCEQNLNHDAMYWYRQDPGQGLRLIYYSQIVNDFQKGDIAEGYSVSREKKESFPLTVTSAQKNPTAFYLCASTRQGSPYEQYFGPGTRLTVT.

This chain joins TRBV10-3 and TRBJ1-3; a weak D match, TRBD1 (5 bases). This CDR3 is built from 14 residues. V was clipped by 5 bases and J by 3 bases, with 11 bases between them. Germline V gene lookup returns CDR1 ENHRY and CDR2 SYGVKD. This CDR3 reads CAISPGGGGNTIYF. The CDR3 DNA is TGTGCCATCAGTCCGGGGGGTGGTGGAAACACCATATATTTT.

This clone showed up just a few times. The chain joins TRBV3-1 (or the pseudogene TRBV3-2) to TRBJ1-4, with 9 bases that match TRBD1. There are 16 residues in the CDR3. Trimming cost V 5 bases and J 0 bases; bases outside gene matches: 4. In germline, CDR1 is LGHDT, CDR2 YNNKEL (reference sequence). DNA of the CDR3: TGTGCCAGCAGCGGGACAGGGACGGCAACTAATGAAAAACTGTTTTTT. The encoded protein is CASSGTGTATNEKLFF.

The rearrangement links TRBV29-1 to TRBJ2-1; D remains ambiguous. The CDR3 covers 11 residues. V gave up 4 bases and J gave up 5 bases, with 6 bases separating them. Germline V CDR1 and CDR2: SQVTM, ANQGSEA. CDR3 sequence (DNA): TGCAGCGTTGTACGGGACAATGAGCAGTTCTTC. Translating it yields CSVVRDNEQFF.